This TCR beta chain is drawn from a study of cytomegalovirus exposure and HLA in healthy donors. In the study overall: Around 80 million unique TCR sequences came from HLA-typed donors in an early release.

There are 16 residues in the CDR3. The ends were cut back, 3 bases at V and 1 base at J, with 14 bases in the middle. Looked up from germline, CDR1 is MNHEY and CDR2 is SMNVEV (reference sequence). General observations from the study: The productive fraction for most TCR beta V segments was about 87% or about 30% in an earlier analysis. Researchers catalogued roughly 150 TCR beta chains as cytomegalovirus-associated.

The sample holds a few counts of this clone. Its antigen is not identified. Donors counted as nominally healthy when sampled, yet unrecorded immune exposures were likely. In the PCR, 60 Vbeta and 13 Jbeta primers were used. Data came from immunoSEQ multiplex PCR; TCRdb stores just in-frame clones and leaves some out. The sample gives approximately 130,000 clones, around 72% of which show up once; about 1.7% is in the top ten. The specimen sequenced was PBMCs. The genes are TRBV27 and TRBJ2-3; D is possibly TRBD2 (6 bases). This sequence was found in a woman in her thirties or forties in good health and CMV-seronegative. The CDR3 sequence is CASSLARGKGTDTQYF. CDR3 bases: TGTGCCAGCAGTTTGGCTCGCGGGAAGGGCACAGATACGCAGTATTTT.